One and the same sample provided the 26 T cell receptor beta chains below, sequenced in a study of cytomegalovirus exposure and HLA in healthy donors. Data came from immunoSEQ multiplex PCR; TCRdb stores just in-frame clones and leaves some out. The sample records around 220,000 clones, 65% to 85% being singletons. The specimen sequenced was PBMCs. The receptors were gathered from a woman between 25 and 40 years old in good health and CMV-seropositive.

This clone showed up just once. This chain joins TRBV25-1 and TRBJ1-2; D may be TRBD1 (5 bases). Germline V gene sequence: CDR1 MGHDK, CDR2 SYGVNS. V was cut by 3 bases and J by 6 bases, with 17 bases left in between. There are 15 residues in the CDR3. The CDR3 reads CASSDGSGGSDGYTF. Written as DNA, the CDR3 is TGTGCCAGCAGTGATGGGTCGGGGGGGTCGGATGGCTACACCTTC.

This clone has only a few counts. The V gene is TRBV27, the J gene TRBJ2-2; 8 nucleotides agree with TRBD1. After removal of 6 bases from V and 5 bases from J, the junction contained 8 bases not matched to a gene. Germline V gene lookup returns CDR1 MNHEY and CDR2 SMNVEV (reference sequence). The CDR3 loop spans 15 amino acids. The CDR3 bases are TGTGCCAGCAGACGAGGACAGGGAGAGACCGGGGAGCTGTTTTTT. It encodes CASRRGQGETGELFF.

This chain's CDR3 is CASSSAGTHSGGYTF. DNA for the CDR3: TGTGCCAGCAGTTCCGCGGGGACCCATAGTGGGGGCTACACCTTC. The chain is built from TRBV27 and TRBJ1-2; possibly TRBD1 for D (5 bases). Germline CDR1 MNHEY, CDR2 SMNVEV (reference sequence). The V end lost 4 bases, the J end lost 8 bases, and 20 bases lay between the germline ends. The CDR3 totals 15 residues.

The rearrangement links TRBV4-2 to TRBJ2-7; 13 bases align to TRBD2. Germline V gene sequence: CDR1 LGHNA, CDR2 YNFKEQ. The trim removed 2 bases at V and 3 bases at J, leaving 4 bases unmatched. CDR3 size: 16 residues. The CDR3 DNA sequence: TGTGCCAGCAGCCAACAGACTAGCGGGGGGATCTACGAGCAGTACTTC. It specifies CASSQQTSGGIYEQYF.

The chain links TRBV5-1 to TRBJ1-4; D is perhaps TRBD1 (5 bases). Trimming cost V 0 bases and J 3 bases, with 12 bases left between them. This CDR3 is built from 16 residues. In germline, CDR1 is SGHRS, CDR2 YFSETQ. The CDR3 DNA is TGCGCCAGCAGCTTGGAGGGGCTTAGGTCTAATGAAAAACTGTTTTTT. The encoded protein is CASSLEGLRSNEKLFF.

The CDR3 region has the DNA TGTGCCAGCAGCTTAGATCGGGGGGATACGCAGTATTTT. It specifies CASSLDRGDTQYF. The V gene is TRBV11-2, the J gene TRBJ2-3; the D gene is possibly TRBD2 (6 bases). Germline V gene sequence: CDR1 SGHAT, CDR2 FQNNGV. The CDR3 is 13 amino acids. Between the trimmed V and J ends, which lost 0 bases and 6 bases, there was a span of 7 bases.

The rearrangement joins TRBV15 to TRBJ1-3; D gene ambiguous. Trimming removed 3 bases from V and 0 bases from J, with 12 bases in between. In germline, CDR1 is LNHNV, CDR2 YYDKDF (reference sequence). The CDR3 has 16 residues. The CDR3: CATSSTTLLSGNTIYF. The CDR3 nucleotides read TGTGCCACCAGCAGCACCACCTTACTCTCTGGAAACACCATATATTTT.

CDR3 protein: CASSFSSGRSSYEQYF. CDR3 DNA sequence: TGCGCCAGCAGCTTCTCTAGCGGGAGATCCTCCTACGAGCAGTACTTC. The J gene is TRBJ2-7, the V gene TRBV5-1, with TRBD2 identical over 10 bases. The length of the CDR3 is 16 residues. CDR1 and CDR2 from the germline V gene are SGHRS and YFSETQ. Unmatched junction bases numbered 5, after V lost 2 bases and J lost 0 bases.

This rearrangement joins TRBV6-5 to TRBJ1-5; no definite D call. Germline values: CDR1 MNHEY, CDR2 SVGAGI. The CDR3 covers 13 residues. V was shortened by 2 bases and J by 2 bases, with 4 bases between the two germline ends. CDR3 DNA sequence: TGTGCCAGCAGTTACGTGGGCAATCAGCCCCAGCATTTT. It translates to CASSYVGNQPQHF.

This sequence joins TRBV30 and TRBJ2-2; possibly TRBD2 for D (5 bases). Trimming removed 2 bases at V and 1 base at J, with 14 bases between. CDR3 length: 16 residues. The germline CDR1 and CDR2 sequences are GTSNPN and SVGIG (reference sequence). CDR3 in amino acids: CAWSRGSALNTGELFF. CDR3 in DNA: TGTGCCTGGAGTAGAGGGTCAGCGCTGAACACCGGGGAGCTGTTTTTT.

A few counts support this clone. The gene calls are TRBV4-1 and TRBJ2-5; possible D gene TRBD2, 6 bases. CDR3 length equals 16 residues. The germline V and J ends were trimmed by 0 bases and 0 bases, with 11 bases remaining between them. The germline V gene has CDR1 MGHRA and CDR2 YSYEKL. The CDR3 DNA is TGCGCCAGCAGCCAAGATGGTCGACTAGACCAAGAGACCCAGTACTTC. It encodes CASSQDGRLDQETQYF.

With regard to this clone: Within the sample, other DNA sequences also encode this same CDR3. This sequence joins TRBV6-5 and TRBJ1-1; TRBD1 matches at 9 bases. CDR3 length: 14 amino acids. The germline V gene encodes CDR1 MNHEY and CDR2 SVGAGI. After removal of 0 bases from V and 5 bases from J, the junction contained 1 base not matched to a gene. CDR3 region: CASSYSTGGTEAFF. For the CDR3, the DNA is TGTGCCAGCAGTTACTCGACAGGGGGGACTGAAGCTTTCTTT.

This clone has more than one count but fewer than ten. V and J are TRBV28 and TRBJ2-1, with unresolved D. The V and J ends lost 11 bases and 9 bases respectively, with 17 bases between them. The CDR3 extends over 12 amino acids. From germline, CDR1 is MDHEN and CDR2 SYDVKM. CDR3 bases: TGTGCCGAGCAAGGCCCCTGGGGTGAGCAGTTCTTC. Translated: CAEQGPWGEQFF.

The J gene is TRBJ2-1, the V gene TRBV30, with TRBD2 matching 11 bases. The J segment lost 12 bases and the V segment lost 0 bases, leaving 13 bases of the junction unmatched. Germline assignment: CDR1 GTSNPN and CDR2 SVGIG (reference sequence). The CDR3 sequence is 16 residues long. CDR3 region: CAWSVEIAGGSGGQFF. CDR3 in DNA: TGTGCCTGGAGTGTAGAGATAGCGGGAGGGTCTGGGGGGCAGTTCTTC. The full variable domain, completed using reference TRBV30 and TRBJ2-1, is SQTIHQWPATLVQPVGSPLSLECTVEGTSNPNLYWYRQAAGRGLQLLFYSVGIGQISSEVPQNLSASRPQDRQFILSSKKLLLSDSGFYLCAWSVEIAGGSGGQFFGPGTRLTVL.

CDR3 sequence reads: CASSSVVAYEQYF. The DNA for the CDR3 is TGTGCCAGCAGTTCCGTAGTAGCCTACGAGCAGTACTTC. This sequence joins TRBV6-5 and TRBJ2-7, with D unresolved. V lost 4 bases and J 2 bases, leaving 9 bases between the germline ends. This CDR3 is built from 13 residues. Per germline, CDR1 MNHEY and CDR2 SVGAGI.

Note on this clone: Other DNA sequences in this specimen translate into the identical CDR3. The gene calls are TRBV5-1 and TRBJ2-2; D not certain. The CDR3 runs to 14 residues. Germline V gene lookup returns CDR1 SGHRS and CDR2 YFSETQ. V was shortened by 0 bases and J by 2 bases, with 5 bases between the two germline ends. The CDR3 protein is CASSLGLNTGELFF. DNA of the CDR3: TGCGCCAGCAGCTTGGGACTCAACACCGGGGAGCTGTTTTTT.

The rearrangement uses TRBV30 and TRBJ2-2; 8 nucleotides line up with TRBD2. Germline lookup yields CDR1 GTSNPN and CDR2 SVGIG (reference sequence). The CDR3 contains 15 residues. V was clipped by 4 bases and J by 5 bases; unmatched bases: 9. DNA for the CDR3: TGTGCCTGGAAAGGAGGGACTAGGTGGACCGGGGAGCTGTTTTTT. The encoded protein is CAWKGGTRWTGELFF. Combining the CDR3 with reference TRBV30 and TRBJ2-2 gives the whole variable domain SQTIHQWPATLVQPVGSPLSLECTVEGTSNPNLYWYRQAAGRGLQLLFYSVGIGQISSEVPQNLSASRPQDRQFILSSKKLLLSDSGFYLCAWKGGTRWTGELFFGEGSRLTVL.

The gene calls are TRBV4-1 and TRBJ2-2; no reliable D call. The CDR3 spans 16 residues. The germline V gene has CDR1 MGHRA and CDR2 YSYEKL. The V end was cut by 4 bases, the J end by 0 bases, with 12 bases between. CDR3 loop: CASSPFGPSNTGELFF. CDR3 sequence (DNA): TGCGCCAGCAGCCCCTTTGGGCCTTCGAACACCGGGGAGCTGTTTTTT.

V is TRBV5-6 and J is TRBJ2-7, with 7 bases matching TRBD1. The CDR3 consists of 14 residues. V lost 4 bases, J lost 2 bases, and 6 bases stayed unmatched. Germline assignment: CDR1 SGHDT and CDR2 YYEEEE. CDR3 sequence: CASSVRDRTYEQYF. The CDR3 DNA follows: TGTGCCAGCAGCGTGAGGGACAGAACCTACGAGCAGTACTTC.

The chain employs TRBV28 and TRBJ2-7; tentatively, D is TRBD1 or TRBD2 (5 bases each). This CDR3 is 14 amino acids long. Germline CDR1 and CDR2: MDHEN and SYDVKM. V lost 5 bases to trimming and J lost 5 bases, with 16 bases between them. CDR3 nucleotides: TGTGCCAGCAGTCAAGGGGACGTGCTGAACGAGCAGTACTTC. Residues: CASSQGDVLNEQYF.

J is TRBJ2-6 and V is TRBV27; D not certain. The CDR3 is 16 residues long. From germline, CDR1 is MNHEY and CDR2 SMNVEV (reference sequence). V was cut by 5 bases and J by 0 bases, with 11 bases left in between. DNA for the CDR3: TGTGCCAGCAGTATAAATCGAGACTCTGGGGCCAACGTCCTGACTTTC. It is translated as CASSINRDSGANVLTF.

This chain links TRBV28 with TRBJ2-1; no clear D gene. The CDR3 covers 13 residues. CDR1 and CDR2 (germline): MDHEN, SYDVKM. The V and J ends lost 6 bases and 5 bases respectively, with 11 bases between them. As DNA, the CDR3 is TGTGCCAGCAGCCCGGACGGACACAATGAGCAGTTCTTC. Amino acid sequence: CASSPDGHNEQFF. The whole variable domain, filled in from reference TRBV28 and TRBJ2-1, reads DVKVTQSSRYLVKRTGEKVFLECVQDMDHENMFWYRQDPGLGLRLIYFSYDVKMKEKGDIPEGYSVSREKKERFSLILESASTNQTSMYLCASSPDGHNEQFFGPGTRLTVL.

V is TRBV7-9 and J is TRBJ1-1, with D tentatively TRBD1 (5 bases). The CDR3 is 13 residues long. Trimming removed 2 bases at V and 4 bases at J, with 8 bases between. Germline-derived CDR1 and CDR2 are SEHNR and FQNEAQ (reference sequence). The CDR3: CASSLNGGTEAFF. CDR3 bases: TGTGCCAGCAGCTTAAACGGGGGCACTGAAGCTTTCTTT.

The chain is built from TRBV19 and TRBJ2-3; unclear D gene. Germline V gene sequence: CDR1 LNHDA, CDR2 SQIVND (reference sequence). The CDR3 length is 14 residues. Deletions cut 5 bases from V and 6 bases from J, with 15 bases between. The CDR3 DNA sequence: TGTGCCAGTAGTCCCCCGTGGTCGGCTGATACGCAGTATTTT. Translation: CASSPPWSADTQYF.

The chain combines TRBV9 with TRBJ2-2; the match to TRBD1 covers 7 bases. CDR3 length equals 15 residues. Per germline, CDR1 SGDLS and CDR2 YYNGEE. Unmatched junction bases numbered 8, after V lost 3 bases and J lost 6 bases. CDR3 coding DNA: TGTGCCAGCAGCGGATTAACAGGGGCTCCCGGGGAGCTGTTTTTT. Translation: CASSGLTGAPGELFF.

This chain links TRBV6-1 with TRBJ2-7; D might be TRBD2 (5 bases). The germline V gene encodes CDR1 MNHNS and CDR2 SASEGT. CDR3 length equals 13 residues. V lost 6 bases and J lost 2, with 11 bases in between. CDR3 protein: CASRGSATYEQYF. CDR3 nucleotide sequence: TGTGCCAGCAGGGGTAGCGCGACCTACGAGCAGTACTTC.